A single sample gave rise to the 15 T cell receptor beta chains below, sequenced in a study of blood T cell repertoires in COVID-19. Measured with immunoSEQ multiplex PCR; TCRdb has only the in-frame clones, and not every one. The sample consists of around 260,000 clones, over 75% of them appearing once. Sample: peripheral blood. Receptor source: a human donor in a cohort sampled during active COVID-19.

Note on this clone: This sample includes further DNA sequences coding for the same CDR3. The chain combines TRBV18 with TRBJ1-1; TRBD1 matches 9 bases. Germline V gene data show CDR1 as KGHSH and CDR2 as LQKENI. The CDR3 length is 15 residues. J was trimmed by 2 bases and V by 3 bases; bases with no gene match: 4. Here the CDR3 reads CASSPQGQGNTEAFF. In nucleotides, the CDR3 is TGTGCCAGCTCACCCCAGGGACAGGGAAACACTGAAGCTTTCTTT.

The CDR3 is CASSGRGSDEQYF. The CDR3 bases are TGTGCCAGCAGTGGCAGGGGGTCCGACGAGCAGTACTTC. The chain uses TRBV25-1 and TRBJ2-7; TRBD1 aligns across 7 bases. The CDR3 length is 13 residues. The germline V gene encodes CDR1 MGHDK and CDR2 SYGVNS. The V and J ends lost 4 bases and 5 bases, in that order; junction bases with no gene match: 5.

V usage is TRBV6-5 and J usage is TRBJ2-2; 8 nucleotides line up with TRBD1. This CDR3 comprises 14 residues. The V segment lost 7 bases and the J segment 7 bases; nucleotides outside the gene matches: 8. Germline CDR1 MNHEY, CDR2 SVGAGI. In DNA form, the CDR3 reads TGTGCCAGCAAACCGACAGGGGACAGCGGGGAGCTGTTTTTT. Protein sequence: CASKPTGDSGELFF.

The chain recombines TRBV18 with TRBJ2-3; 7 positions match TRBD1. Germline V CDR1 and CDR2: KGHSH, LQKENI. The J segment lost 4 bases and the V segment lost 2 bases, leaving 0 bases of the junction unmatched. This CDR3 region has 13 residues. CDR3 loop: CASSPGQADTQYF. The CDR3 coding sequence is TGTGCCAGCTCACCAGGACAGGCAGATACGCAGTATTTT. The full variable domain, its missing parts supplied by reference TRBV18 and TRBJ2-3, is NAGVMQNPRHLVRRRGQEARLRCSPMKGHSHVYWYRQLPEEGLKFMVYLQKENIIDESGMPKERFSAEFPKEGPSILRIQQVVRGDSAAYFCASSPGQADTQYFGPGTRLTVL.

The chain joins TRBV7-2 to TRBJ2-1; perhaps TRBD2 as D (5 bases). This CDR3 has 15 residues. Per germline, CDR1 SGHTA and CDR2 FQGNSA. V lost 0 bases and J 4 bases, leaving 10 bases between the germline ends. The CDR3 sequence is CASSLALGLYNEQFF. The CDR3, as DNA: TGTGCCAGCAGCTTAGCCTTAGGACTTTACAATGAGCAGTTCTTC. The full variable domain, completed using reference TRBV7-2 and TRBJ2-1, is GAGVSQSPSNKVTEKGKDVELRCDPISGHTALYWYRQSLGQGLEFLIYFQGNSAPDKSGLPSDRFSAERTGGSVSTLTIQRTQQEDSAVYLCASSLALGLYNEQFFGPGTRLTVL.

The chain couples TRBV28 to TRBJ2-1, with 9 positions matching TRBD1. CDR3 size: 14 residues. Trimming removed 3 bases from V and 9 bases from J; junction bases left unmatched: 6. Germline V gene sequence: CDR1 MDHEN, CDR2 SYDVKM. CDR3 bases: TGTGCCAGCAGTTTTTCACAGGGGGCTAGTGAGCAGTTCTTC. Encoded protein: CASSFSQGASEQFF. The full variable domain, rest sourced from reference TRBV28 and TRBJ2-1, is DVKVTQSSRYLVKRTGEKVFLECVQDMDHENMFWYRQDPGLGLRLIYFSYDVKMKEKGDIPEGYSVSREKKERFSLILESASTNQTSMYLCASSFSQGASEQFFGPGTRLTVL.

J is TRBJ2-2 and V is TRBV3-1 (or the pseudogene TRBV3-2); 8 bases map to TRBD2. This CDR3 is built from 16 residues. Germline assignment: CDR1 LGHDT and CDR2 YNNKEL (reference sequence). Losses at the gene ends were 6 bases for V and 4 bases for J; bases not matched to a gene: 10. The CDR3 sequence is CASSITAGVSTGELFF. The CDR3, as DNA: TGTGCCAGCAGTATTACAGCGGGAGTGAGCACCGGGGAGCTGTTTTTT.

V is TRBV7-2 and J is TRBJ2-7; 9 bases match TRBD2. Germline V lookup: CDR1 SGHTA, CDR2 FQGNSA. V was clipped by 5 bases and J by 2 bases; unmatched bases: 7. The CDR3 is 15 amino acids. The CDR3, as DNA: TGTGCCAGCAGCCCCTCGAGCGGGAGGCCCTACGAGCAGTACTTC. This codes for CASSPSSGRPYEQYF.

This rearrangement joins TRBV2 to TRBJ2-7; D is ambiguous. This CDR3 spans 15 amino acids. Germline assignment: CDR1 SNHLY and CDR2 FYNNEI. Trimming pared 6 bases from V and 3 bases from J, leaving 18 bases between. CDR3 region: CASRDKSGSYYEQYF. The CDR3 bases are TGTGCCAGCAGAGATAAATCCGGGTCCTACTACGAGCAGTACTTC.

This chain links TRBV5-4 with TRBJ1-6, with 7 bases that match TRBD1. Looked up from germline, CDR1 is SGHNT and CDR2 is YYREEE (reference sequence). The CDR3 totals 15 residues. J was trimmed by 1 base and V by 4 bases; bases with no gene match: 2. The CDR3 reads CASSRDRSYNSPLHF. CDR3 bases: TGTGCCAGCAGCCGGGACAGATCCTATAATTCACCCCTCCACTTT.

The V call is TRBV25-1, the J call TRBJ2-5; maybe TRBD2 (5 bases). CDR1 is MGHDK and CDR2 is SYGVNS in the germline V gene. This CDR3 is built from 14 residues. The germline V and J ends were trimmed by 7 bases and 1 base, with 13 bases remaining between them. CDR3: CASTLTSGQETQYF. The CDR3, as DNA: TGTGCCAGCACCCTCACGAGCGGCCAAGAGACCCAGTACTTC.

The rearrangement uses TRBV6-5 and TRBJ1-2; 7 bases are a match to TRBD1. Germline V CDR1 and CDR2: MNHEY, SVGAGI. CDR3 length: 13 residues. Trimming at V came to 6 bases and at J to 7 bases, leaving 8 bases not matched to a gene. CDR3 region: CASSRDRVGGYTF. The DNA of the CDR3 is TGTGCCAGCAGCCGCGACAGGGTTGGTGGCTACACCTTC.

V and J are TRBV7-2 and TRBJ1-4; tentative D call: TRBD1 (6 bases). V lost 6 bases, J lost 3 bases, and 14 bases lay in between. The V gene's germline CDR1 is SGHTA and CDR2 FQGNSA. This CDR3 spans 15 amino acids. In DNA, the CDR3 is TGTGCCAGCAGTCGAACAGGGAGTGCTAATGAAAAACTGTTTTTT. It codes for CASSRTGSANEKLFF.

The chain links TRBV19 to TRBJ2-2; a possible D gene is TRBD2 (5 bases). Deletions cut 7 bases from V and 0 bases from J, with 9 bases between. There are 14 residues in the CDR3. Per the germline V gene, CDR1 is LNHDA and CDR2 is SQIVND (reference sequence). In nucleotides, the CDR3 is TGTGCCAGTAAGTCCGGGGCGAACACCGGGGAGCTGTTTTTT. This sequence encodes CASKSGANTGELFF.

The chain has TRBV6-6 and TRBJ2-3; tentative D call: TRBD1 (6 bases). The CDR3 contains 15 residues. Germline V gene sequence: CDR1 MNHNY, CDR2 SVGAGI (reference sequence). V lost 2 bases and J lost 0, with 9 bases in between. CDR3 DNA sequence: TGTGCCAGCAGTTACGGAAGGGGGAGCACAGATACGCAGTATTTT. Protein product: CASSYGRGSTDTQYF.